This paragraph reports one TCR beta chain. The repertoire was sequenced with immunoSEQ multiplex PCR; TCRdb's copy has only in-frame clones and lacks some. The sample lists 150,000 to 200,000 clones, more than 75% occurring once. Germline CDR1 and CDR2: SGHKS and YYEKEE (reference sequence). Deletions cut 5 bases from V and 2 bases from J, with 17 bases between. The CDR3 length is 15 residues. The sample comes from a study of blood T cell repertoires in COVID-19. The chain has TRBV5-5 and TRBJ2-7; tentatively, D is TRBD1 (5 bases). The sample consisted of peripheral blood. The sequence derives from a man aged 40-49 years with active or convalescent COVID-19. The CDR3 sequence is CASRHGLDTPYEQYF. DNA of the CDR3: TGTGCCAGCAGACACGGCTTGGACACACCCTACGAGCAGTACTTC.